The 6 T cell receptor beta chains given below trace back to one sample, sequenced in a study of cytomegalovirus exposure and HLA in healthy donors. It was with 60 Vbeta and 13 Jbeta primers that the PCR ran. Clones were read by immunoSEQ multiplex PCR, and TCRdb kept only the in-frame ones, dropping some. The sample holds about 120,000 clones, about 76% seen once. Source material: PBMCs. The receptors originated from a man in his fifties or sixties in good health and CMV-seropositive.

This sequence joins TRBV30 and TRBJ1-4, with TRBD1 identical over 8 bases. Germline loops: CDR1 GTSNPN, CDR2 SVGIG (reference sequence). V shed 4 bases and J 5 bases; nucleotides not matched to a gene: 6. This CDR3 is built from 14 residues. The CDR3 region is CAWTAWTGNEKLFF. As DNA, the CDR3 is TGTGCCTGGACCGCGTGGACAGGGAATGAAAAACTGTTTTTT.

The V call is TRBV18, the J call TRBJ2-2; TRBD2 might be the D (5 bases). Germline V CDR1 and CDR2: KGHSH, LQKENI. The length of the CDR3 is 16 residues. V was clipped by 0 bases and J by 5 bases, with 13 bases between them. CDR3 loop: CASSPPNTGGTGELFF. The CDR3 coding sequence is TGTGCCAGCTCACCACCGAACACCGGAGGAACCGGGGAGCTGTTTTTT.

V is TRBV4-2 and J is TRBJ2-3; no clear D gene. The CDR3 has 16 amino acids. Trimming left V 0 bases short and J 2 bases short, with 12 bases between. Germline V gene lookup returns CDR1 LGHNA and CDR2 YNFKEQ. The CDR3 here is CASSQEGQRYTDTQYF. The CDR3 DNA reads TGTGCCAGCAGCCAAGAGGGCCAGAGATACACAGATACGCAGTATTTT.

The chain has TRBV5-1 and TRBJ2-1; perhaps TRBD2 as D (6 bases). The V end was cut by 0 bases, the J end by 0 bases, with 10 bases between. The CDR3 has 16 residues. Germline loops: CDR1 SGHRS, CDR2 YFSETQ. CDR3 sequence: CASSLAGGSSYNEQFF. CDR3 nucleotides: TGCGCCAGCAGCTTGGCCGGAGGGAGCTCCTACAATGAGCAGTTCTTC.

This clone has a handful of counts. The V gene is TRBV2, the J gene TRBJ2-5, with 13 bases fitting TRBD2. With V trimmed by 5 bases and J by 4 bases, 1 base remained unmatched. This CDR3 contains 14 residues. The germline V gene has CDR1 SNHLY and CDR2 FYNNEI. The CDR3: CASSRTSGRETQYF. Here the CDR3 DNA reads TGTGCCAGCAGTAGGACTAGCGGGAGAGAGACCCAGTACTTC. The whole variable domain, filled in from reference TRBV2 and TRBJ2-5, reads EPEVTQTPSHQVTQMGQEVILRCVPISNHLYFYWYRQILGQKVEFLVSFYNNEISEKSEIFDDQFSVERPDGSNFTLKIRSTKLEDSAMYFCASSRTSGRETQYFGPGTRLLVL.

In this sample, this clone turned up once. The genes are TRBV5-5 and TRBJ1-1, with D hard to call. V was shortened by 2 bases and J by 4 bases, with 15 bases between the two germline ends. Looked up from germline, CDR1 is SGHKS and CDR2 is YYEKEE (reference sequence). This CDR3 spans 15 amino acids. The CDR3 spells CASSFQTVVATEAFF. The CDR3 DNA sequence: TGTGCCAGCAGCTTTCAAACAGTGGTTGCCACTGAAGCTTTCTTT.